These 28 T cell receptor beta chains share one sample of origin, sequenced in a study of metastatic and nonmetastatic thyroid tumors. Every patient was untreated before thyroid surgery. TCRdb reprocessed the PCR reads via MiXCR. The table lists roughly 72,000 clones, less than 20% of them singletons. Sequencing input: blood. These receptors were obtained from a female donor with papillary thyroid cancer or a benign thyroid nodule (not recorded which). Some clones in this sample may be carry-over from other donors' samples.

This clone was seen repeatedly, ten times or more. The rearrangement links TRBV30 to TRBJ2-1, with 9 bases fitting TRBD1. V gave up 0 bases and J gave up 3 bases; unmatched junction bases: 3. The CDR3 is 15 amino acids. Germline CDR1 and CDR2: GTSNPN and SVGIG (reference sequence). CDR3 nucleotide sequence: TGTGCCTGGAGTGTCGGACAGGGGAACTACAATGAGCAGTTCTTC. This codes for CAWSVGQGNYNEQFF. Full variable domain (outside the CDR3, taken from reference TRBV30 and TRBJ2-1): SQTIHQWPATLVQPVGSPLSLECTVEGTSNPNLYWYRQAAGRGLQLLFYSVGIGQISSEVPQNLSASRPQDRQFILSSKKLLLSDSGFYLCAWSVGQGNYNEQFFGPGTRLTVL.

There are many counts of this clone. The chain couples TRBV28 to TRBJ2-5; possible D gene TRBD2, 7 bases. Germline CDR1 reads MDHEN; CDR2 reads SYDVKM. The CDR3 runs 19 residues. V was trimmed by 1 base and J by 2 bases, leaving 23 bases between them. This CDR3 is CASSLSSGLGTITQETQYF. CDR3 in DNA: TGTGCCAGCAGTTTATCAAGTGGACTAGGGACAATAACTCAAGAGACCCAGTACTTC. Filled out from reference TRBV28 and TRBJ2-5, the complete variable domain reads DVKVTQSSRYLVKRTGEKVFLECVQDMDHENMFWYRQDPGLGLRLIYFSYDVKMKEKGDIPEGYSVSREKKERFSLILESASTNQTSMYLCASSLSSGLGTITQETQYFGPGTRLLVL.

Ten or more counts support this clone. The rearrangement joins TRBV7-8 to TRBJ2-7, with TRBD2 matching over 10 bases. The V gene end was trimmed by 5 bases and the J gene end by 4 bases; junction bases not matched to a gene: 8. Germline V gene lookup returns CDR1 SGHVS and CDR2 FQNEAQ. This CDR3 is built from 15 residues. This CDR3 is CASSPRASGSYEQYF. In DNA form, the CDR3 reads TGTGCCAGCAGCCCCCGCGCTAGCGGGAGTTACGAGCAGTACTTC.

This clone was detected many times. This rearrangement joins TRBV27 to TRBJ2-4, with a tentative D call TRBD1 (6 bases). CDR3 length: 16 amino acids. Germline V gene sequence: CDR1 MNHEY, CDR2 SMNVEV (reference sequence). V was clipped by 1 base and J by 4 bases, with 14 bases between them. The CDR3 coding sequence is TGTGCCAGCAGTTTATTGGAACAGGGAGCGAAAAACATTCAGTACTTC. Amino acids: CASSLLEQGAKNIQYF.

The chain couples TRBV18 to TRBJ2-5, with 10 positions matching TRBD2. Germline lookup yields CDR1 KGHSH and CDR2 LQKENI. J was trimmed by 4 bases and V by 2 bases; bases with no gene match: 4. This CDR3 region has 15 residues. CDR3: CASSPARTSGETQYF. CDR3 sequence (DNA): TGTGCCAGCTCACCAGCCAGGACTAGCGGAGAGACCCAGTACTTC.

This clone showed up many times. The J gene is TRBJ2-5, the V gene TRBV9; possible D gene TRBD2, 6 bases. The V and J ends lost 4 bases and 7 bases respectively, with 14 bases between them. The CDR3 runs 13 residues. Germline loops: CDR1 SGDLS, CDR2 YYNGEE. The CDR3 loop is CASSPGTLGTQYF. In DNA form, the CDR3 reads TGTGCCAGCAGCCCCGGGACTTTAGGGACCCAGTACTTC.

This chain links TRBV5-6 with TRBJ2-1, with 10 bases fitting TRBD2. The trim removed 4 bases at V and 5 bases at J, leaving 3 bases unmatched. The CDR3 runs 14 residues. Looked up from germline, CDR1 is SGHDT and CDR2 is YYEEEE. The CDR3 DNA reads TGTGCCAGCAGCCCAGGACTAGCGGACAATGAGCAGTTCTTC. It specifies CASSPGLADNEQFF.

This clone was seen ten or more times. V and J are TRBV11-2 and TRBJ2-1; maybe TRBD2 (5 bases). Germline loops: CDR1 SGHAT, CDR2 FQNNGV. Between the trimmed V and J ends, which lost 3 bases and 2 bases, there was a span of 5 bases. The CDR3 is made up of 13 amino acids. CDR3 DNA sequence: TGTGCCAGCAGCTTCGGGACCTACAATGAGCAGTTCTTC. Amino acids: CASSFGTYNEQFF. The full variable domain, in which reference TRBV11-2 and TRBJ2-1 provide the parts outside the CDR3, is EAGVAQSPRYKIIEKRQSVAFWCNPISGHATLYWYQQILGQGPKLLIQFQNNGVVDDSQLPKDRFSAERLKGVDSTLKIQPAKLEDSAVYLCASSFGTYNEQFFGPGTRLTVL.

This clone occurred many times. The chain joins TRBV6-1 to TRBJ1-1; 9 bases fit TRBD1. V trimming: 7 bases; J trimming: 10 bases; junction bases outside the gene matches: 10. The CDR3 runs 13 residues. The germline CDR1 and CDR2 sequences are MNHNS and SASEGT. The CDR3 region has the DNA TGTGCCAGCACATTGGGGACAGGGATCGGAGCTTTCTTT. It translates to CASTLGTGIGAFF.

In its sample, this clone was seen many times. V is TRBV12-3 or TRBV12-4 and J is TRBJ1-3, with 9 positions matching TRBD1. The CDR3 has 14 residues. After removal of 5 bases from V and 7 bases from J, the junction contained 6 bases not matched to a gene. The CDR3 region has the DNA TGTGCCAGCAGTCGACAGGGGGTTGTTAACACCATATATTTT. Its protein is CASSRQGVVNTIYF.

Of note for this clone: A much larger clone differs from this one at a single base, so this may be a read error. CDR3 nucleotide sequence: TGCAGTGCTAGAGGGGGGTCTAGCGGCTACGAGCAGTACTTC. Protein sequence: CSARGGSSGYEQYF. The genes are TRBV20-1 and TRBJ2-7; TRBD2 matches 7 bases. Germline CDR1 DFQATT, CDR2 SNEGSKA (reference sequence). The CDR3 extends over 14 amino acids. After removal of 1 base from V and 3 bases from J, the junction contained 6 bases not matched to a gene.

In its sample, this clone was seen many times. A read error may be the cause here, since a much bigger clone is one base away. The chain couples TRBV6-1 to TRBJ2-1; TRBD2 matches 12 bases. In germline, CDR1 is MNHNS, CDR2 SASEGT. J lost 9 bases, V lost 6 bases, and 12 bases had no gene match. This CDR3 is 16 amino acids long. The CDR3 coding sequence is TGTGCCAGCAGACCCGGACTAGCGGGGAGGGTGGGTGAGCAGTTCTTC. It codes for CASRPGLAGRVGEQFF.

The rearrangement links TRBV3-1 to TRBJ2-5, with 14 nucleotides matching TRBD2. Germline-derived CDR1 and CDR2 are LGHDT and YNNKEL (reference sequence). The CDR3 totals 16 residues. The V gene end was trimmed by 4 bases and the J gene end by 5 bases; junction bases not matched to a gene: 6. The DNA of the CDR3 is TGTGCCAGCAGCCCGACTAGCGGGGGGGCGTATGAGACCCAGTACTTC. It specifies CASSPTSGGAYETQYF.

This clone has a count of ten or more. The chain uses TRBV20-1 and TRBJ1-2; D perhaps matches TRBD1 (6 bases). The germline V gene has CDR1 DFQATT and CDR2 SNEGSKA (reference sequence). The CDR3 has 15 amino acids. Trimming cost V 1 base and J 7 bases, with 19 bases left between them. This CDR3 reads CSARGVGGLTLGYTF. The CDR3 region has the DNA TGCAGTGCTAGAGGGGTCGGGGGCCTGACTCTTGGCTACACCTTC.

The rearrangement joins TRBV30 to TRBJ1-2, with no clear D. CDR1 and CDR2 (germline): GTSNPN, SVGIG (reference sequence). The V and J ends lost 2 bases and 1 base respectively, with 5 bases between them. The CDR3 contains 12 residues. The CDR3 coding sequence is TGTGCCTGGAGTAGTGGTAACTATGGCTACACCTTC. Encoded protein: CAWSSGNYGYTF.

This clone occurred a few times. V and J are TRBV15 and TRBJ1-2; TRBD1 agrees at 7 bases. Per the germline V gene, CDR1 is LNHNV and CDR2 is YYDKDF (reference sequence). CDR3 length: 15 residues. The V segment lost 5 bases and the J segment 5 bases; nucleotides outside the gene matches: 11. In DNA, the CDR3 is TGTGCCACCAGCTATAAGGGACAGCCCTTTTATGGCTACACCTTC. Protein: CATSYKGQPFYGYTF.

The table lists this clone with a few counts. This sequence may be a read error, since a much larger clone differs from it by one base. The chain is built from TRBV14 and TRBJ2-1; TRBD2 matches at 7 bases. This CDR3 has 15 amino acids. The V and J ends lost 5 bases and 8 bases, in that order; junction bases with no gene match: 12. CDR1 is SGHDN, CDR2 FVKESK, per germline. The CDR3 loop reads CASSIYREAIDEQFF. CDR3 nucleotide sequence: TGTGCCAGCAGCATCTACCGGGAGGCGATAGATGAGCAGTTCTTC. Based on the CDR3 plus reference TRBV14 and TRBJ2-1, the full variable domain is EAGVTQFPSHSVIEKGQTVTLRCDPISGHDNLYWYRRVMGKEIKFLLHFVKESKQDESGMPNNRFLAERTGGTYSTLKVQPAELEDSGVYFCASSIYREAIDEQFFGPGTRLTVL.

This clone showed up many times. The chain recombines TRBV4-1 with TRBJ2-1; D is unresolved. Trimming removed 3 bases from V and 7 bases from J, with 7 bases in between. CDR1 and CDR2 from the germline V gene are MGHRA and YSYEKL. CDR3 length equals 12 residues. This chain's CDR3 is CASSHIENEQFF. The CDR3 nucleotides read TGCGCCAGCAGCCATATCGAGAATGAGCAGTTCTTC.

The chain recombines TRBV25-1 with TRBJ1-3; D remains ambiguous. Trimming stripped 3 bases from V and 4 bases from J, with 4 bases between. CDR3 length: 12 amino acids. CDR1 is MGHDK, CDR2 SYGVNS, per germline. Here the CDR3 DNA reads TGTGCCAGCAGTGAGTTAGGAAACACCATATATTTT. Residues: CASSELGNTIYF.

The CDR3 region has the DNA TGCAGTGCTAGACCATTTACCGGACAGGGGGTCCAAGAGACCCAGTACTTC. Residues: CSARPFTGQGVQETQYF. The chain couples TRBV20-1 to TRBJ2-5; 10 nucleotides line up with TRBD1. CDR3 length equals 17 residues. Looked up from germline, CDR1 is DFQATT and CDR2 is SNEGSKA (reference sequence). The V segment lost 2 bases and the J segment 1 base; nucleotides outside the gene matches: 10.

This clone was counted a few times. This sequence joins TRBV12-5 and TRBJ1-2, with D unresolved. The CDR3 is made up of 14 amino acids. Germline CDR1 is LGHNT and CDR2 is FRNRAP. V was cut by 2 bases and J by 8 bases, with 15 bases left in between. The CDR3 DNA sequence: TGTGCTAGTGGTTTGCTTCCCGGGCGGAGGGGCTACACCTTC. It translates to CASGLLPGRRGYTF.

This clone has ten or more counts. V gene TRBV7-9 combines with J gene TRBJ2-1; no firm D call. Germline V lookup: CDR1 SEHNR, CDR2 FQNEAQ (reference sequence). Deletions cut 6 bases from V and 7 bases from J, with 7 bases between. The CDR3 is 11 amino acids. Written as DNA, the CDR3 is TGTGCCAGCAGGGCTTGGAATGAGCAGTTCTTC. This translates into CASRAWNEQFF.

The chain uses TRBV20-1 and TRBJ2-7, with D hard to call. The CDR3 is 12 residues long. CDR1 and CDR2 from the germline V gene are DFQATT and SNEGSKA (reference sequence). V was cut by 2 bases and J by 0 bases, with 5 bases left in between. CDR3 amino acids: CSARQDSYEQYV. The CDR3 DNA sequence: TGCAGTGCTAGACAGGACTCCTACGAGCAGTACGTC.

In this sample, this clone turned up many times. The chain carries TRBV9 and TRBJ2-1, with a tentative D call TRBD2 (5 bases). Germline V gene sequence: CDR1 SGDLS, CDR2 YYNGEE. V lost 4 bases, J lost 4 bases, and 12 bases lay in between. The CDR3 runs to 14 residues. The CDR3 region is CASSTKSGYNEQFF. The CDR3 bases are TGTGCCAGCAGCACCAAAAGCGGATACAATGAGCAGTTCTTC.

V gene TRBV6-6 combines with J gene TRBJ1-2; no definite D call. The CDR3 is 14 amino acids. The germline CDR1 and CDR2 sequences are MNHNY and SVGAGI (reference sequence). The V and J ends lost 2 bases and 0 bases respectively, with 7 bases between them. Here the CDR3 DNA reads TGTGCCAGCAGTTACGCATCCCCTAACTATGGCTACACCTTC. It translates to CASSYASPNYGYTF.

This clone occurred many times. The V and J genes are TRBV6-6 and TRBJ2-1, with 7 bases fitting TRBD2. Per germline, CDR1 MNHNY and CDR2 SVGAGI (reference sequence). The J segment lost 7 bases and the V segment lost 0 bases, leaving 6 bases of the junction unmatched. The CDR3 consists of 15 residues. CDR3 nucleotide sequence: TGTGCCAGCAGTTACTCTGGCGGGAGCGGTAATGAGCAGTTCTTC. Translation: CASSYSGGSGNEQFF.

This chain links TRBV7-3 with TRBJ1-1; possibly TRBD1 for D (6 bases). V lost 5 bases and J lost 4, with 14 bases in between. Per germline, CDR1 SGHTA and CDR2 FQGTGA. The CDR3 extends over 14 amino acids. The CDR3 nucleotides are TGTGCCAGCAGCCTCGGTGAGGGGGGCACTGAAGCTTTCTTT. Its protein is CASSLGEGGTEAFF.

This clone counts as medium-sized (0.01 to 0.1%). The chain uses TRBV30 and TRBJ2-7, with no clear D. Trimming pared 0 bases from V and 5 bases from J, leaving 8 bases between. CDR1 and CDR2 from the germline V gene are GTSNPN and SVGIG (reference sequence). This CDR3 spans 12 amino acids. As DNA, the CDR3 is TGTGCCTGGAGTGTAAACGTAGACGAGCAGTACTTC. Its translation is CAWSVNVDEQYF.